What follows are 25 T cell receptor beta chains derived from one specimen sequenced in a study of T cells in Graves' hyperthyroidism and ophthalmopathy. The CDR3 regions of TCR beta were amplified from RNA transcripts. The study used the HTBI primer set for a first-round RT-PCR of the TCR CDR3. TCRdb recomputed calls from the multiplex PCR reads with MiXCR, one row per CDR3 protein. There are under 250,000 distinct CDR3 sequences in the sample; approximately 25% occur only once, and roughly 35% lies in the top ten. Sequenced material: blood. Every receptor here comes from a woman between 40 and 50 years old with Graves' ophthalmopathy.

The table lists this clonotype with many counts. The chain uses TRBV30 and TRBJ2-7, with 7 bases lining up with TRBD1. The CDR3 has 13 amino acids. J lost 6 bases, V lost 0 bases, and 5 bases had no gene match. CDR1 GTSNPN and CDR2 SVGIG come from the germline V gene (reference sequence). DNA for the CDR3: TGTGCCTGGAGTGTAATGCGACAGGGCGAGCAGTACTTC. Its translation: CAWSVMRQGEQYF.

This clonotype was detected many times. This chain connects TRBV11-1 to TRBJ2-6, with 10 bases aligning to TRBD2. J lost 2 bases, V lost 5 bases, and 9 bases had no gene match. The CDR3 length is 18 residues. Germline V lookup: CDR1 SGHAT, CDR2 FQDESV (reference sequence). CDR3 DNA: TGTGCCAGCAGCGCGCCCGCTAGCGGGAGAACTGGGGCCAACGTCCTGACTTTC. Residues: CASSAPASGRTGANVLTF.

With respect to this clonotype: Since a much larger clone is just one base distant, this may be a read error. The conserved closing phenylalanine or tryptophan is absent in this CDR3, likely reflecting a read error. V usage is TRBV6-1 and J usage is TRBJ1-1, with 9 bases identical to TRBD1. Trimming at V came to 5 bases and at J to 0 bases, leaving 10 bases not matched to a gene. The V gene's germline CDR1 is MNHNS and CDR2 SASEGT. This CDR3 is built from 17 residues. In nucleotides, the CDR3 is TGTGCCAGCAGTCAGAGGAGGACAGGGGATATGAACACTGAAGCTTTCATT. It specifies CASSQRRTGDMNTEAFI.

V usage is TRBV12-3 or TRBV12-4 and J usage is TRBJ2-7; 9 positions match TRBD1. The CDR3 runs 15 residues. Trimming took 6 bases from V and 1 from J; bases not matched to a gene: 7. CDR3 protein: CASSPTTGGSYEQYF. The CDR3 DNA sequence: TGTGCCAGCAGCCCGACGACAGGGGGATCCTACGAGCAGTACTTC.

The sample holds a few counts of this clonotype. CDR3 loop: CSVGTGGRGMNTEAFF. DNA of the CDR3: TGCAGCGTTGGGACAGGGGGACGCGGTATGAACACTGAAGCTTTCTTT. The rearrangement joins TRBV29-1 to TRBJ1-1, with 10 bases identical to TRBD1. Germline lookup yields CDR1 SQVTM and CDR2 ANQGSEA. Trimming removed 4 bases from V and 0 bases from J; junction bases left unmatched: 8. The length of the CDR3 is 16 residues.

In its sample, this clonotype was seen a few times. A read error is possible here, since a much larger clone lies one base away. This chain joins TRBV28 and TRBJ2-7, with 7 nucleotides matching TRBD2. Germline V gene data show CDR1 as MDHEN and CDR2 as SYDVKM. There are 16 residues in the CDR3. This CDR3 is CAISFPVAGTSYEQYF. The CDR3 coding sequence is TGTGCCATCAGTTTCCCCGTAGCGGGCACCTCCTACGAGCAGTACTTC.

This clonotype was counted a few times. The chain recombines TRBV4-1 with TRBJ2-7; a possible D gene is TRBD2 (6 bases). Germline V gives CDR1 MGHRA, CDR2 YSYEKL. The CDR3 spans 17 residues. The ends were cut back, 1 base at V and 0 bases at J, with 16 bases in the middle. CDR3: CASSQVSGEFFSYEQYF. The CDR3 region has the DNA TGCGCCAGCAGCCAAGTTAGCGGTGAGTTTTTCTCCTACGAGCAGTACTTC.

This clonotype was observed at least ten times. The chain has TRBV29-1 and TRBJ2-7; 9 positions agree with TRBD2. The V and J ends lost 4 bases and 5 bases, in that order; junction bases with no gene match: 6. Germline values: CDR1 SQVTM, CDR2 ANQGSEA. CDR3 length equals 13 residues. The chain's CDR3 is CSVAKGLANEQYF. CDR3 in DNA: TGCAGCGTTGCGAAAGGACTAGCGAACGAGCAGTACTTC.

The sample holds many counts of this clonotype. The chain couples TRBV6-5 to TRBJ1-5, with TRBD1 matching over 7 bases. The CDR3 totals 15 residues. Germline V gene lookup returns CDR1 MNHEY and CDR2 SVGAGI. V lost 9 bases to trimming and J lost 4 bases; unmatched junction nucleotides: 12. The CDR3 loop is CASSPTGAPNQPQHF. The CDR3 DNA is TGTGCCAGTAGCCCCACAGGGGCCCCGAATCAGCCCCAGCATTTT.

This clonotype has at least ten counts. This chain uses TRBV2 with TRBJ2-7; 10 bases match TRBD1. The J segment lost 5 bases and the V segment lost 7 bases, leaving 5 bases of the junction unmatched. CDR1 and CDR2 from the germline V gene are SNHLY and FYNNEI. This CDR3 is built from 13 residues. The CDR3 loop reads CASMGTGVDEQYF. In nucleotides, the CDR3 is TGTGCCAGCATGGGGACAGGGGTAGACGAGCAGTACTTC.

The sample holds many counts of this clonotype. The CDR3 DNA sequence: TGCGCCAGCAGCCAAGGTGGGACAGGGGGCCATGGCTACACCTTC. Encoded protein: CASSQGGTGGHGYTF. The chain links TRBV4-1 to TRBJ1-2; 12 nucleotides line up with TRBD1. Germline V gives CDR1 MGHRA, CDR2 YSYEKL. This CDR3 is 15 amino acids long. V lost 1 base to trimming and J lost 6 bases; unmatched junction nucleotides: 3.

This clonotype was seen at least ten times. The rearrangement uses TRBV29-1 and TRBJ1-1, with D possibly being TRBD1 (5 bases). The V gene lost 4 bases and the J gene lost 7 bases, with 13 bases spanning the gap. Looked up from germline, CDR1 is SQVTM and CDR2 is ANQGSEA. This CDR3 comprises 12 residues. CDR3 region: CSVVEGQIEAFF. The CDR3 region has the DNA TGCAGCGTTGTGGAGGGGCAGATTGAAGCTTTCTTT. The full variable domain, rest sourced from reference TRBV29-1 and TRBJ1-1, is SAVISQKPSRDICQRGTSLTIQCQVDSQVTMMFWYRQQPGQSLTLIATANQGSEATYESGFVIDKFPISRPNLTFSTLTVSNMSPEDSSIYLCSVVEGQIEAFFGQGTRLTVV.

This clonotype was seen repeatedly, ten times or more. V gene TRBV3-1 combines with J gene TRBJ1-3; tentatively, D is TRBD1 (6 bases). CDR1 is LGHDT and CDR2 is YNNKEL in the germline V gene (reference sequence). V shed 6 bases and J shed 1 base, with 10 bases lying between them. The CDR3 has 14 amino acids. The DNA of the CDR3 is TGTGCCAGCAGTCGCCAGGGGTCTGGAAACACCATATATTTT. Amino acid sequence: CASSRQGSGNTIYF.

Comments on this clonotype: A single base separates this from a much larger clone, so it may be a read error. V and J are TRBV19 and TRBJ1-3; D not resolved. The CDR3 has 14 amino acids. Germline-derived CDR1 and CDR2 are LNHDA and SQIVND (reference sequence). The V end lost 7 bases, the J end lost 0 bases, and 10 bases lay between the germline ends. The CDR3 coding sequence is TGTGCCAGTATGGGTTCGGTCTCTGGAAACACCATATATTTT. Translated: CASMGSVSGNTIYF.

This clonotype has at least ten counts. The chain is built from TRBV11-1 and TRBJ1-1, with D maybe TRBD1 (6 bases). The germline gives CDR1 SGHAT, CDR2 FQDESV (reference sequence). This CDR3 region has 15 residues. V shed 5 bases and J shed 0 bases, with 13 bases lying between them. For the CDR3, the DNA is TGTGCCAGCAGCGTTTACAGGGAGATGAACACTGAAGCTTTCTTT. Translating it yields CASSVYREMNTEAFF.

There are many counts of this clonotype. The chain recombines TRBV12-3 or TRBV12-4 with TRBJ1-6; D gene uncertain. There are 15 residues in the CDR3. Deletions cut 3 bases from V and 5 bases from J, with 11 bases between. CDR3 DNA: TGTGCCAGCAGTTTGGGCAGCTCAAATAATTCACCCCTCCACTTT. Protein product: CASSLGSSNNSPLHF.

The table lists this clonotype with a few counts. This CDR3 is CSVSREITEAFF. CDR3 sequence (DNA): TGCAGCGTTTCGAGGGAGATCACTGAAGCTTTCTTT. The rearrangement links TRBV29-1 to TRBJ1-1; D unresolved. Germline CDR1 and CDR2: SQVTM and ANQGSEA. This CDR3 is 12 amino acids long. V dropped 5 bases and J dropped 4 bases, with 11 bases sitting between them. The full variable domain, completed using reference TRBV29-1 and TRBJ1-1, is SAVISQKPSRDICQRGTSLTIQCQVDSQVTMMFWYRQQPGQSLTLIATANQGSEATYESGFVIDKFPISRPNLTFSTLTVSNMSPEDSSIYLCSVSREITEAFFGQGTRLTVV.

This clonotype was detected many times. V is TRBV9 and J is TRBJ2-5; TRBD1 matches 10 bases. Germline loops: CDR1 SGDLS, CDR2 YYNGEE. J lost 1 base, V lost 4 bases, and 4 bases had no gene match. The length of the CDR3 is 15 residues. The CDR3 DNA sequence: TGTGCCAGCAGCTACCGGGACAGGGGCCAAGAGACCCAGTACTTC. Amino acid sequence: CASSYRDRGQETQYF. Using reference TRBV9 and TRBJ2-5 for the parts outside the CDR3, the full variable domain is DSGVTQTPKHLITATGQRVTLRCSPRSGDLSVYWYQQSLDQGLQFLIQYYNGEERAKGNILERFSAQQFPDLHSELNLSSLELGDSALYFCASSYRDRGQETQYFGPGTRLLVL.

This clonotype came up many times. This rearrangement joins TRBV18 to TRBJ1-5, with D maybe TRBD1 (5 bases). Germline CDR1 is KGHSH and CDR2 is LQKENI. With 5 bases removed from V and 3 bases from J, the gap between germline ends came to 8 bases. The CDR3 extends over 13 amino acids. The CDR3 DNA sequence: TGTGCCAGCTCAGAGGGGAACAATCAGCCCCAGCATTTT. Protein product: CASSEGNNQPQHF.

This rearrangement joins TRBV5-1 to TRBJ2-6; TRBD1 or TRBD2 may be the D gene (6 bases each). The V end lost 4 bases, the J end lost 2 bases, and 16 bases lay between the germline ends. The CDR3 consists of 17 residues. Per germline, CDR1 SGHRS and CDR2 YFSETQ. Here the CDR3 DNA reads TGCGCCAGCAGCAAACAGGGAGGTAGTGCTGGGGCCAACGTCCTGACTTTC. It translates to CASSKQGGSAGANVLTF.

There are many counts of this clonotype. The CDR3 coding sequence is TGTGCCAGCAGCCAAGAAAGGGTCTCCTACGAGCAGTACTTC. Amino acid sequence: CASSQERVSYEQYF. The rearrangement links TRBV4-2 to TRBJ2-7; the D is unclear. Germline V gives CDR1 LGHNA, CDR2 YNFKEQ. V lost 0 bases and J lost 0, with 6 bases in between. The CDR3 contains 14 residues.

The rearrangement joins TRBV20-1 to TRBJ2-7; perhaps TRBD2 as D (5 bases). CDR3 size: 13 residues. CDR1 and CDR2 from the germline V gene are DFQATT and SNEGSKA (reference sequence). The V end lost 1 base, the J end lost 7 bases, and 14 bases lay between the germline ends. The CDR3 region has the DNA TGCAGTGCTAGAGGCACCCCCCGAGGGGAGCAGTACTTC. It translates to CSARGTPRGEQYF.

At least ten counts were recorded for this clonotype. V usage is TRBV25-1 and J usage is TRBJ2-7, with 7 bases lining up with TRBD1. CDR3 length: 12 residues. Germline-derived CDR1 and CDR2 are MGHDK and SYGVNS. With V trimmed by 5 bases and J by 2 bases, 0 bases remained unmatched. The DNA for the CDR3 is TGTGCCAGCAGTCAGGGGGCCTACGAGCAGTACTTC. It codes for CASSQGAYEQYF.

The chain carries TRBV6-1 and TRBJ1-2, with D uncertain. The CDR3 covers 13 residues. Trimming removed 8 bases at V and 3 bases at J, with 13 bases between. CDR1 is MNHNS, CDR2 SASEGT, per germline. CDR3 sequence (DNA): TGTGCCAGCGAAGGCAGAATCTACTATGGCTACACCTTC. Protein: CASEGRIYYGYTF.

This clonotype occurred many times. This chain joins TRBV11-2 and TRBJ2-7, with 7 bases identical to TRBD1. The trim removed 7 bases at V and 6 bases at J, leaving 12 bases unmatched. The CDR3 totals 14 residues. CDR1 and CDR2 (germline): SGHAT, FQNNGV. Written as DNA, the CDR3 is TGTGCCAGCACCTTTACCGGGGCAGGGGGCGAGCAGTACTTC. It specifies CASTFTGAGGEQYF.